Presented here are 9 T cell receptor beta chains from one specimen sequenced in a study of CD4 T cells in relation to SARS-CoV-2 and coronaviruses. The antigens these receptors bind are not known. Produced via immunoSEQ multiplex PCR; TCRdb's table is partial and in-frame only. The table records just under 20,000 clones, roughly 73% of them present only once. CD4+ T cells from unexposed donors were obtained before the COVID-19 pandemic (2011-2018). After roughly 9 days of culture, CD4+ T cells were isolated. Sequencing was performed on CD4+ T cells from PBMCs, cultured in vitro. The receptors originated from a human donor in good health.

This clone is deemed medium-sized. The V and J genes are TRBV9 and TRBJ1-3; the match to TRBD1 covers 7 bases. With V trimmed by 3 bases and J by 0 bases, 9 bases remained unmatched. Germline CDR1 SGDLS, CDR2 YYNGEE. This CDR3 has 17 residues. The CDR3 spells CASSATGVFGSGNTIYF. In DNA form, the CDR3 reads TGTGCCAGCAGCGCAACAGGGGTGTTTGGCTCTGGAAACACCATATATTTT.

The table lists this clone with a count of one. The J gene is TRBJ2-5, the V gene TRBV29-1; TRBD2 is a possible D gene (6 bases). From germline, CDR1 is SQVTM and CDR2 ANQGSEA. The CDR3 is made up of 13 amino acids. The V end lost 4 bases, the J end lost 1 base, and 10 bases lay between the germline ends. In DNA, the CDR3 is TGCAGCGTTGCCCTCGGGGGCCAAGAGACCCAGTACTTC. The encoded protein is CSVALGGQETQYF.

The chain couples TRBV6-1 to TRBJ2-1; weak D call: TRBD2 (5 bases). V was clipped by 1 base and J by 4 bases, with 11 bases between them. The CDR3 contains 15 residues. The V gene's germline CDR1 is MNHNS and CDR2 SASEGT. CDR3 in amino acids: CASSEDGRGYNEQFF. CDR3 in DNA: TGTGCCAGCAGTGAAGACGGGCGAGGGTACAATGAGCAGTTCTTC.

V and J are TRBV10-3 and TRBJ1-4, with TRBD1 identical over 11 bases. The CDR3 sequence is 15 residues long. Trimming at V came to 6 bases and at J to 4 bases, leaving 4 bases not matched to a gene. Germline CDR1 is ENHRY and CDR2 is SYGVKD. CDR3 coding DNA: TGTGCCATCAGCCCCGGGACAGGGGGTAATGAAAAACTGTTTTTT. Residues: CAISPGTGGNEKLFF.

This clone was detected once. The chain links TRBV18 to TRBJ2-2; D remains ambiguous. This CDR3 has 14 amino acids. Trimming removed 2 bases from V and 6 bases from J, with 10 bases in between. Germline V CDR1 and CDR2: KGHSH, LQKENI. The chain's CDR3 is CASSPRTPPGELFF. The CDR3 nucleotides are TGTGCCAGCTCACCAAGAACTCCCCCCGGGGAGCTGTTTTTT.

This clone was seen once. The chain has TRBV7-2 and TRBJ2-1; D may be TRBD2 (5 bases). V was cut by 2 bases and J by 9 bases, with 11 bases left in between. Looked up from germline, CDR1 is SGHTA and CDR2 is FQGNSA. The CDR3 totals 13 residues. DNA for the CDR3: TGTGCCAGCAGCTTATGGGAGAGAACTGAGCAGTTCTTC. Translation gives CASSLWERTEQFF.

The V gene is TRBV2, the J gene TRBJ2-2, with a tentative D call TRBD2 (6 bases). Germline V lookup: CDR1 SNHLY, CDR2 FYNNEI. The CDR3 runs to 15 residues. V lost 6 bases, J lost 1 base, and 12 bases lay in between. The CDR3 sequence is CASRVGSGNTGELFF. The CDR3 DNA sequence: TGTGCCAGCAGAGTGGGTAGCGGGAACACCGGGGAGCTGTTTTTT.

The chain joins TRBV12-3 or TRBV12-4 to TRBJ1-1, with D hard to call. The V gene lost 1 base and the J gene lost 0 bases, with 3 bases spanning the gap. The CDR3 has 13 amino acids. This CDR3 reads CASSLVMNTEAFF. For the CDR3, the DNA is TGTGCCAGCAGTTTAGTGATGAACACTGAAGCTTTCTTT.

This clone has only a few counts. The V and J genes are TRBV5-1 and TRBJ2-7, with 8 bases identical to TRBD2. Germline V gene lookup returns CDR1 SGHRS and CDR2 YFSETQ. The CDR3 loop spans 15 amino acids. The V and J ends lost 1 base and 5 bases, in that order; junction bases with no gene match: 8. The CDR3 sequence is CASSLRLAGFHEQYF. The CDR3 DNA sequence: TGCGCCAGCAGCTTGAGGCTAGCGGGCTTCCACGAGCAGTACTTC.